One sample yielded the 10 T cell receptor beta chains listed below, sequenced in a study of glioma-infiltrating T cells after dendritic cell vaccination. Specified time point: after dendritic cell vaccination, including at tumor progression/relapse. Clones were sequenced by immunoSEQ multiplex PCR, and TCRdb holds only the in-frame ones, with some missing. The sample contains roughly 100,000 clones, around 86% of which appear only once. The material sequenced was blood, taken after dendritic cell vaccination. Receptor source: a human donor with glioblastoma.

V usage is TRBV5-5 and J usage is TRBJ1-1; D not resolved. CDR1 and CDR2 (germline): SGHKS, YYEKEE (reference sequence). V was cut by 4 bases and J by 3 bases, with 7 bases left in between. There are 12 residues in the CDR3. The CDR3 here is CASSLGDTEAFF. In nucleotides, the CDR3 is TGTGCCAGCAGCCTAGGTGACACTGAAGCTTTCTTT.

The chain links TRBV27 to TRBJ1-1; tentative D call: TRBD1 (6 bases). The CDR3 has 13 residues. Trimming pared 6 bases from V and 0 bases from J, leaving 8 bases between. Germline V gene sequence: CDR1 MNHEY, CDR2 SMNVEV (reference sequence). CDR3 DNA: TGTGCCAGCAGGCAGGGGTTGAACACTGAAGCTTTCTTT. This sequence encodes CASRQGLNTEAFF.

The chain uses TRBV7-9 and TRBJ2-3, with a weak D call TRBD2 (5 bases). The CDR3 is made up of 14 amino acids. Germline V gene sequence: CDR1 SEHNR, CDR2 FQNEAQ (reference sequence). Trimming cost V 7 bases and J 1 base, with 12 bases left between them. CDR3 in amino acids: CASIGGLRTDTQYF. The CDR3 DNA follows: TGTGCCAGCATCGGAGGACTCCGCACAGATACGCAGTATTTT. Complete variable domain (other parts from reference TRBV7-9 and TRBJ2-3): DTGVSQNPRHKITKRGQNVTFRCDPISEHNRLYWYRQTLGQGPEFLTYFQNEAQLEKSRLLSDRFSAERPKGSFSTLEIQRTEQGDSAMYLCASIGGLRTDTQYFGPGTRLTVL.

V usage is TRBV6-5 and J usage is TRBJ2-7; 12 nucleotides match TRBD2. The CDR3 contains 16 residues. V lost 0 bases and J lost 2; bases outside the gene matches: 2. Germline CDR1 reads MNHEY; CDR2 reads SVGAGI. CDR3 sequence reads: CASSYSASGGAYEQYF. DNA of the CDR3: TGTGCCAGCAGTTACTCCGCTAGCGGGGGGGCCTACGAGCAGTACTTC.

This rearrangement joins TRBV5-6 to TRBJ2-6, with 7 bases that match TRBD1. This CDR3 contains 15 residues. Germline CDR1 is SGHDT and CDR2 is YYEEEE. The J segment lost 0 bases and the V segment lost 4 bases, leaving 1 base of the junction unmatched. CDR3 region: CASSRTGSGANVLTF. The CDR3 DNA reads TGTGCCAGCAGCCGGACAGGCTCTGGGGCCAACGTCCTGACTTTC.

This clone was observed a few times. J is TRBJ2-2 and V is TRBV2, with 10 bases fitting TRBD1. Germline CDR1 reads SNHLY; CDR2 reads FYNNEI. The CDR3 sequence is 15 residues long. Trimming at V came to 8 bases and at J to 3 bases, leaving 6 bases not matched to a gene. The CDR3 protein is CASRWGTGDTGELFF. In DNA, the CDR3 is TGTGCCAGCCGTTGGGGGACAGGGGACACCGGGGAGCTGTTTTTT.

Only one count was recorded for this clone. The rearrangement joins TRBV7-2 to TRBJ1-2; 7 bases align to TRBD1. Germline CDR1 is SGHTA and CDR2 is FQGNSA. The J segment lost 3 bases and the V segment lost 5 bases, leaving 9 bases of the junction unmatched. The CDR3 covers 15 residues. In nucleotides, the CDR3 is TGTGCCAGCAGCGCACACAGGGGAGTGGACTATGGCTACACCTTC. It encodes CASSAHRGVDYGYTF.

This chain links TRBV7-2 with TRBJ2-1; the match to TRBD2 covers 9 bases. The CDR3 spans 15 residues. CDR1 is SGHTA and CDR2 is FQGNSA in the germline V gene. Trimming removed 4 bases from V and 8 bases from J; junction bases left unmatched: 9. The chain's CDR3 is CASSSRGGGAHEQFF. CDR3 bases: TGTGCCAGCAGCTCGAGGGGCGGGGGGGCCCATGAGCAGTTCTTC. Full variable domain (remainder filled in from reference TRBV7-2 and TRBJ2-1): GAGVSQSPSNKVTEKGKDVELRCDPISGHTALYWYRQSLGQGLEFLIYFQGNSAPDKSGLPSDRFSAERTGGSVSTLTIQRTQQEDSAVYLCASSSRGGGAHEQFFGPGTRLTVL.

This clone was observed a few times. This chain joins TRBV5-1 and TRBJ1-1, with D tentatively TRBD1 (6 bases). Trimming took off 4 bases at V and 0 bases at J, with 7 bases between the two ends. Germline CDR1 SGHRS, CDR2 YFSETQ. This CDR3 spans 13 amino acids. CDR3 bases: TGCGCCAGCAGCGAGGGGGTGAACACTGAAGCTTTCTTT. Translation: CASSEGVNTEAFF.

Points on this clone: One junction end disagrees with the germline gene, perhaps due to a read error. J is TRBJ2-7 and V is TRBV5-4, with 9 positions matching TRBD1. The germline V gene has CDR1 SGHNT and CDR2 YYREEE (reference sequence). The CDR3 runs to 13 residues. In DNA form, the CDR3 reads TGTGCCAGCAGCTTGGAGATAAGGACAGGGGAAAACTTC. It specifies CASSLEIRTGENF. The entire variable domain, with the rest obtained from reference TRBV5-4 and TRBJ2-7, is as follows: ETGVTQSPTHLIKTRGQQVTLRCSSQSGHNTVSWYQQALGQGPQFIFQYYREEENGRGNFPPRFSGLQFPNYSSELNVNALELDDSALYLCASSLEIRTGENFGPGTRLTVT.